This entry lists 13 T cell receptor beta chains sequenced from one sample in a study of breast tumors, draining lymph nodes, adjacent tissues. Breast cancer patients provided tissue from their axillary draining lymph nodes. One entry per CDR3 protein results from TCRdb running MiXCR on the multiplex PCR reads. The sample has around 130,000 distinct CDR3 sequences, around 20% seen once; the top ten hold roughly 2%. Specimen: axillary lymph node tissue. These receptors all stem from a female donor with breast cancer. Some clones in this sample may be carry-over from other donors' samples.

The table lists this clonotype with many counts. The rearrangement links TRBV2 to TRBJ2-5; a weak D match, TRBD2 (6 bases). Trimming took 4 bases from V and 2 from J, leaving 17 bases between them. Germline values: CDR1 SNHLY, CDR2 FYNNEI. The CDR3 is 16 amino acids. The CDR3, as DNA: TGTGCCAGCAGTGGTATTATTGGGGGGAGGCAAGAGACCCAGTACTTC. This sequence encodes CASSGIIGGRQETQYF. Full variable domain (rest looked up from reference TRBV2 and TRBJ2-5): EPEVTQTPSHQVTQMGQEVILRCVPISNHLYFYWYRQILGQKVEFLVSFYNNEISEKSEIFDDQFSVERPDGSNFTLKIRSTKLEDSAMYFCASSGIIGGRQETQYFGPGTRLLVL.

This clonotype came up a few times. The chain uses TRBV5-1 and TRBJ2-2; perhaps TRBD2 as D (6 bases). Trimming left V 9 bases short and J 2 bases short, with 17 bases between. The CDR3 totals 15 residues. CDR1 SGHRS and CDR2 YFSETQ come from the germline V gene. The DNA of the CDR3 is TGCGCCACCAGAGTTAATAGCGGTAACACCGGGGAGCTGTTTTTT. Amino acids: CATRVNSGNTGELFF.

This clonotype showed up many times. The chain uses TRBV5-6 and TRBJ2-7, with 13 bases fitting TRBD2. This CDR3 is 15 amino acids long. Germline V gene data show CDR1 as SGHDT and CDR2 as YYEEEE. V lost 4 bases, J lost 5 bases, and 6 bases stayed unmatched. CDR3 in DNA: TGTGCCAGCAGCCTGACTAGCGGGAGGTTAGACGAGCAGTACTTC. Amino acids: CASSLTSGRLDEQYF.

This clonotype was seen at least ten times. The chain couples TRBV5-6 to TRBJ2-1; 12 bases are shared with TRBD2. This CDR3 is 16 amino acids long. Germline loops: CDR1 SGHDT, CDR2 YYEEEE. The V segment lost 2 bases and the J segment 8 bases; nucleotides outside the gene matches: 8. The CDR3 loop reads CASSFRLAGAKDEQFF. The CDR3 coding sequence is TGTGCCAGCAGCTTTAGACTAGCGGGAGCTAAGGATGAGCAGTTCTTC.

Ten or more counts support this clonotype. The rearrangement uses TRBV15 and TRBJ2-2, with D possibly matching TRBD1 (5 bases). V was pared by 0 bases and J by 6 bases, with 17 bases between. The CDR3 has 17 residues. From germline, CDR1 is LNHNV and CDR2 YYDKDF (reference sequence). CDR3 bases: TGTGCCACCAGCAGAGATGGAAACATCAGGGTATCCGGGGAGCTGTTTTTT. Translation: CATSRDGNIRVSGELFF.

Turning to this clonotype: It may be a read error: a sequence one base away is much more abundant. The CDR3 DNA follows: TGTGCCAGTAAGGTCCATACCTCCTACAATGAGCAGTTCTTC. The encoded protein is CASKVHTSYNEQFF. The chain employs TRBV19 and TRBJ2-1, with D uncertain. The CDR3 is 14 amino acids. The V end was cut by 7 bases, the J end by 0 bases, with 10 bases between. From germline, CDR1 is LNHDA and CDR2 SQIVND (reference sequence).

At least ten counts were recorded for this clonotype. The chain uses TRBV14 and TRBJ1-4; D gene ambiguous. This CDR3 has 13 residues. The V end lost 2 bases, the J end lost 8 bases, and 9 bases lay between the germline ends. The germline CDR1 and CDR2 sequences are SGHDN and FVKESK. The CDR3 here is CASSQPVGEKLFF. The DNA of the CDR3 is TGTGCCAGCAGCCAACCGGTGGGGGAAAAACTGTTTTTT.

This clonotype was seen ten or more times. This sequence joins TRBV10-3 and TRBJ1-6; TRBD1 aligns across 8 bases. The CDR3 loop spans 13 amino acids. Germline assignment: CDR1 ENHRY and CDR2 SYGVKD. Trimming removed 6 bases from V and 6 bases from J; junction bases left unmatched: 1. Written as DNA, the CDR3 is TGTGCCATCAGGGGACAGGCTAATTCACCCCTCCACTTT. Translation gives CAIRGQANSPLHF.

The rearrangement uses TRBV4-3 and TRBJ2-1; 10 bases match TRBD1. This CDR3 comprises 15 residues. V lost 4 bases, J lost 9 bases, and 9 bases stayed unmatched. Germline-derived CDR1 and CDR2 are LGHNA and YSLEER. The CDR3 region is CASSLDRGLGTEQFF. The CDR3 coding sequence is TGCGCCAGCAGCCTTGACAGGGGGCTTGGGACTGAGCAGTTCTTC.

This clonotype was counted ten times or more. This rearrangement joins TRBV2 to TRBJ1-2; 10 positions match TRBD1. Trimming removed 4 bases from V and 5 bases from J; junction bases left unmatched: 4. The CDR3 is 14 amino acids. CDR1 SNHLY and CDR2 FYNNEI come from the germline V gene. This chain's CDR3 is CASSAGTGEYGYTF. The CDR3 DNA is TGTGCCAGCAGTGCCGGGACAGGGGAATATGGCTACACCTTC. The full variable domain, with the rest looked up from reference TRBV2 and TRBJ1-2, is EPEVTQTPSHQVTQMGQEVILRCVPISNHLYFYWYRQILGQKVEFLVSFYNNEISEKSEIFDDQFSVERPDGSNFTLKIRSTKLEDSAMYFCASSAGTGEYGYTFGSGTRLTVV.

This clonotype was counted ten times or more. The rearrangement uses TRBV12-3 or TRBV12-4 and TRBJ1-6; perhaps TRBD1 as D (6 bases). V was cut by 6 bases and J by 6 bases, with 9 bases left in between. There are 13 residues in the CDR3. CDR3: CASSQDSNSPLHF. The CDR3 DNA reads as TGTGCCAGCAGCCAGGACAGTAATTCACCCCTCCACTTT.

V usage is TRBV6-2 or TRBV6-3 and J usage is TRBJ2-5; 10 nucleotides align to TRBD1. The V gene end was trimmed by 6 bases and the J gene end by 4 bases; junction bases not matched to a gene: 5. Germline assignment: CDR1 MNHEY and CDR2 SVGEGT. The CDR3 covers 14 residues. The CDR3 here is CASSAGTGVETQYF. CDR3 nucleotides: TGTGCCAGCAGCGCCGGGACAGGGGTAGAGACCCAGTACTTC.

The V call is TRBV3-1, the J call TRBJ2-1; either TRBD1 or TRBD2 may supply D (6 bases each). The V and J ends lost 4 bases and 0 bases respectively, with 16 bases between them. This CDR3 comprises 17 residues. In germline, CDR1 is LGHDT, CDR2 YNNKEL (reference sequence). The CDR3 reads CASSPKGGNSSYNEQFF. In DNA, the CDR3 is TGTGCCAGCAGCCCCAAGGGGGGAAACAGCTCCTACAATGAGCAGTTCTTC.